This T cell receptor beta chain appears in the sequencing data of a study of cytomegalovirus exposure and HLA in healthy donors. Study summary: Approximately 190 million T cells yielded 120 million or so unique TCR beta sequences, as an earlier analysis found.

This clone was observed a few times. The PCR employed 60 Vbeta primers together with 13 Jbeta primers. TCRdb's copy holds only in-frame clones and misses some; the assay was immunoSEQ multiplex PCR. The sample shows over 150,000 clones, over 80% of them seen only once. Germline V CDR1 and CDR2: SNHLY, FYNNEI. The CDR3 consists of 13 residues. The V segment lost 6 bases and the J segment 4 bases; nucleotides outside the gene matches: 0. The V call is TRBV2, the J call TRBJ1-2; 12 positions agree with TRBD1. This TCR derives from a male donor in good health and CMV-seronegative. The sequencing input was PBMCs. The CDR3 is CASRGQGAYGYTF. The CDR3 nucleotides read TGTGCCAGCAGGGGACAGGGGGCCTATGGCTACACCTTC.